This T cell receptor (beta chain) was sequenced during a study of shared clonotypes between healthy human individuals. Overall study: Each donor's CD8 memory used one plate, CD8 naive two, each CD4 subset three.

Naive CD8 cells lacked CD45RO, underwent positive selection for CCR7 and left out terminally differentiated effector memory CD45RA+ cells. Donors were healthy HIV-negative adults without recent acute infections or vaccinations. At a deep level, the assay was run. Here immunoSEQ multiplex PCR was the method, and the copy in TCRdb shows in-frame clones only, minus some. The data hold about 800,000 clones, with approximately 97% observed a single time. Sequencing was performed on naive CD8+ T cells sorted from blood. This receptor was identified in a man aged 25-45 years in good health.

CDR3 DNA sequence: TGTGCCAGCAGCTTTAGCGGGAGGGCCCCCACAGATACGCAGTATTTT. It specifies CASSFSGRAPTDTQYF. The chain combines TRBV7-6 with TRBJ2-3; 11 bases fit TRBD2. With 3 bases clipped from V and 2 bases from J, the junction kept 4 bases outside the gene matches. The CDR3 is made up of 16 amino acids. Germline values: CDR1 SGHVS, CDR2 FNYEAQ.